This T cell receptor (beta chain) derives from a study of response to subunit inactivated influenza vaccine (dated by TCRdb to the late 2010s). About the investigation overall: Deep quantitative profiling of the T cell receptor repertoire was used in the study to follow responses to a trivalent subunit inactivated influenza vaccine.

The CDR3, cysteine through phenylalanine, is 13 amino acids long. The only DNA kept is the CDR3, 39 bases in frame from the first base. V is pruned by 2 bases and J by 3 bases, leaving 1 base of the junction without a gene match. The germline V gene (reference sequence) sets CDR1 to DFQATT and CDR2 to SNEGSKA. Read against the paper, the sample's time point label means: 45 days after influenza vaccine administration. A note on this clonotype: What this receptor recognizes is not known. It has no much larger one-base neighbor in the sample; base qualities were not kept.

Libraries were made using RT-PCR. The reads were generated on an Illumina HiSeq 2500. The raw public reads went through TCRdb reprocessing: fastp at Q25, MiXCR clone calling, in-frame beta chains kept. Every entry covers one CDR3 protein and lists the most common genes and DNA from its rows. Across this sample there are over 450,000 distinct CDR3 sequences, with under 15% seen only once. The ten largest clones add up to around 13% of the sample. General findings and caveats noted by the study authors: The authors proposed that each seasonal influenza vaccination may bring in only a limited number of new T cells.

This clonotype originated in a man aged 45-65 years who received an inactivated influenza vaccine. Donor details come from another sample of the same person, matched by shared clones. This specimen was PBMCs from blood, taken roughly 47 days after vaccination. Recombination joined TRBV20-1 with TRBJ1-1, and TRBD1 matches 9 of the central bases. CDR3 reads: CSARRDRDTEAFF. The bases are TGCAGTGCTAGAAGGGACAGGGACACTGAAGCTTTCTTT.